Listed here is a single T cell receptor (beta chain). Its antigen specificity is not known. Base qualities were left out, and no much larger clone turns up one base away. This sample was included in a study of OX40 agonist ivuxolimab in advanced cancers. With respect to the entire study: Ivuxolimab, which targeted the costimulatory receptor OX40 (CD134), was an agonistic, fully human IgG2 monoclonal antibody. Prior anti-PD-1, anti-PD-L1 or anti-CTLA-4 therapy was permitted, and checkpoint inhibitors had been received by more than 35% of dose-escalation patients. Intravenous ivuxolimab was administered to patients every 2 weeks at six dose levels: 0.01, 0.1, 0.3, 1.5, 3 and 10 mg/kg. Partial responses occurred in three dose-escalation patients: two with cutaneous melanoma and one with hepatocellular carcinoma. A male proportion of nearly 85% and a mean age of approximately 61 years, ranging from about 20 to 85, were recorded for the dose-escalation cohort. Peripheral TCRbeta sequencing was intended to test whether TCR sequence diversity was altered and clonal T-cell expansion was caused by ivuxolimab. Of the roughly 50 dose-escalation patients, hepatocellular carcinoma was present in 19, melanoma in roughly 15, renal cell carcinoma in 9 and head and neck cancer in 9. The paper reports the monotherapy dose-escalation portion (N of about 56 patients) of the phase I ivuxolimab trial. Findings and caveats that apply to the study as a whole: The antigen specificity of the peripheral T cells that underwent clonal expansion was not determined. In the 0.1-3.0 mg/kg groups, partial responders had among the lowest normalized peripheral clonal expansion, particularly in CD8+ T cells. After ivuxolimab, more expanded clones were found on average in CD8+ T cells than in CD4+ T cells. Low levels of normalized T-cell clonal expansion were also shown by some nonresponding patients. At doses from 0.1 to 3.0 mg/kg, clonal expansion was seen in both CD4+ and CD8+ blood T cells between baseline and week 6.

The cysteine opens and the phenylalanine closes a CDR3 of 14 amino acids. The kept DNA is CDR3 alone, 42 bases in frame from the first base. CDR1 and CDR2, per the germline V gene, are SGDLS and YYNGEE. Cut back by 3 bases and 4 bases, the V and J ends lie 13 bases apart. To sequence the TCRbeta CDR3 region, genomic DNA was isolated from the sorted cells. TCRbeta CDR3 regions were sequenced using the immunoSEQ Assay. TCRdb re-hosts the immuneACCESS table, in-frame sequences only. Its copies lack some clones; in the studies checked, an unresolved V gene accounts for under half of them, and the cause for the rest is not known. A total of under 75,000 clones appear in this sample, around 88% of them only once. The ten largest clones represent 0.6% to 0.7% of the sample. Patients with a history of autoimmune disease or receiving systemic immunosuppression were excluded from the trial. Peripheral blood for TCR sequencing was collected from all dose cohorts at baseline, on cycle 4 day 1, and on cycle 7 day 1. The samples were drawn from a first-in-human, open-label, multicenter phase I dose-escalation trial of ivuxolimab. Adults with locally advanced or metastatic melanoma, renal cell carcinoma, hepatocellular carcinoma or head and neck squamous cell carcinoma were enrolled in the trial. CD4+ and CD8+ T cells were sorted separately from peripheral blood before TCR sequencing.

This clonotype was sampled from an adult with an advanced solid tumor such as melanoma, head and neck, liver or kidney cancer. The sequencing here drew on CD4+ or CD8+ T cells sorted from blood, taken in a trial of the OX40 agonist ivuxolimab. Recombination joined TRBV9 with TRBJ1-1; the D gene is possibly TRBD1, with 5 bases matching. At the DNA level, the sequence is TGTGCCAGCAGCGAGGACAATTTCCCCACTGAAGCTTTCTTT. Translation gives CASSEDNFPTEAFF.